The clone carrying this T cell receptor beta chain has a handful of counts. CDR3 size: 15 residues. Germline CDR1 reads SGHTA; CDR2 reads FQGNSA. V shed 5 bases, J shed 4 bases, and the junction held 7 bases outside the gene matches. This entry belongs to a study of CD8 T cells in ankylosing spondylitis. MiXCR, applied by TCRdb to the 5' RACE reads, yields one record per CDR3 protein. The sample consists of around 88,000 distinct CDR3 sequences, roughly 8.8% of them appearing once. The rearrangement joins TRBV7-2 to TRBJ2-2; TRBD1 matches 7 bases. The sequencing input was blood, either unsorted or a sorted T cell fraction (not recorded which). The source is a male donor with ankylosing spondylitis or in good health (not recorded which). CDR3 residues: CASSDRQGGTGELFF. DNA of the CDR3: TGTGCCAGCAGCGACAGACAGGGTGGCACCGGGGAGCTGTTTTTT.